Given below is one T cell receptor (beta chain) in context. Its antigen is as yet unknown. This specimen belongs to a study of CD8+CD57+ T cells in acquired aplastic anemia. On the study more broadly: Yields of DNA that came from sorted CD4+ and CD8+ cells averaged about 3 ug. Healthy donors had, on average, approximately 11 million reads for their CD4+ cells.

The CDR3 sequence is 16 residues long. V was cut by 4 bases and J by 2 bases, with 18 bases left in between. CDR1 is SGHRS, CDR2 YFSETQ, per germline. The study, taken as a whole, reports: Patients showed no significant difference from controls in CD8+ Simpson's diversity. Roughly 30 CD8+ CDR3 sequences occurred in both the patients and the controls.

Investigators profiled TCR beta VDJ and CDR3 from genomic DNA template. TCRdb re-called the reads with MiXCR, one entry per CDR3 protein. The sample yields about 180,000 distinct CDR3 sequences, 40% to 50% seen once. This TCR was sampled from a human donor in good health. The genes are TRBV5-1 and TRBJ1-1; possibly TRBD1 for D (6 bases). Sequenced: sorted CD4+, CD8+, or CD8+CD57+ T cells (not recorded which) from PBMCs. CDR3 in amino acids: CASSPHQDRPNTEAFF. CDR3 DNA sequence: TGCGCCAGCAGCCCCCACCAGGACAGACCAAACACTGAAGCTTTCTTT.